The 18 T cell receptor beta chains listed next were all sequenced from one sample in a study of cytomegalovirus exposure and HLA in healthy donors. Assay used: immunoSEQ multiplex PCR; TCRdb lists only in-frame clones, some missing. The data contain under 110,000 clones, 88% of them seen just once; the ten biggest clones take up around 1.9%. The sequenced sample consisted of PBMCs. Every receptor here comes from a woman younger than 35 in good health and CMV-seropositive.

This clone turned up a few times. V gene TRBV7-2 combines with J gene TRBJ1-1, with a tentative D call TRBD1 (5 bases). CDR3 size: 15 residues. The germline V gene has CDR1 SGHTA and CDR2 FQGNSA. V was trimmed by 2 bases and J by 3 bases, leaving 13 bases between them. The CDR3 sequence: CASSLMGGIDTEAFF. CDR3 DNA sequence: TGTGCCAGCAGCTTAATGGGGGGGATCGACACTGAAGCTTTCTTT.

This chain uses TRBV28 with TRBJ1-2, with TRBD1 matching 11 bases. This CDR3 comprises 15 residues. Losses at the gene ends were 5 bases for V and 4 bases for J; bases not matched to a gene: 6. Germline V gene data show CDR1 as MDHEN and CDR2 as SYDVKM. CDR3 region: CASSPQGTGGYGYTF. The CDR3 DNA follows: TGTGCCAGCAGTCCCCAAGGGACAGGGGGCTATGGCTACACCTTC.

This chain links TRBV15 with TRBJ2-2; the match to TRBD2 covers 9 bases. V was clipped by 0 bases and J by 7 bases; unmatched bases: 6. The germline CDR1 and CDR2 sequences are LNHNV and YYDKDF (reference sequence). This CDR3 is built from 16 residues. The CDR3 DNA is TGTGCCACCAGCAGAGAAGGCGGGGGGGTAGGCGGGGAGCTGTTTTTT. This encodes CATSREGGGVGGELFF.

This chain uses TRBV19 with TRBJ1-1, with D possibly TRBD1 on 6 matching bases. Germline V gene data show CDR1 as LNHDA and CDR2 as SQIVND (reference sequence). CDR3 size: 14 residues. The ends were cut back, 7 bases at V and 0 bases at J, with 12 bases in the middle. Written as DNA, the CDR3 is TGTGCCAGTACCATTGGACAGATGAACACTGAAGCTTTCTTT. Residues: CASTIGQMNTEAFF.

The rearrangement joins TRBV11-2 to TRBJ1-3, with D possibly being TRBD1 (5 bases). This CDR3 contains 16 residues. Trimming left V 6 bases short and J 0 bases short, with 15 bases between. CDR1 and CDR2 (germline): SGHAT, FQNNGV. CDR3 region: CASSPPGTSSGNTIYF. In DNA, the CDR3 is TGTGCCAGCAGTCCTCCAGGGACTAGCTCTGGAAACACCATATATTTT.

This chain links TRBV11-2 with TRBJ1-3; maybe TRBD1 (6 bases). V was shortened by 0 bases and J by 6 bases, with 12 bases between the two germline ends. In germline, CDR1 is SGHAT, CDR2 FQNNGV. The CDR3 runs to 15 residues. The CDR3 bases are TGTGCCAGCAGCTTAGAAGGGGGTAGCTCAAACACCATATATTTT. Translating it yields CASSLEGGSSNTIYF.

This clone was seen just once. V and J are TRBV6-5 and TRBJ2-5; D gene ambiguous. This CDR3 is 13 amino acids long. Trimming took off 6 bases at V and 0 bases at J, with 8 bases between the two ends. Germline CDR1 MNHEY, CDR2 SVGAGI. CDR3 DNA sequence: TGTGCCAGCAGCCCCGTCTACCAAGAGACCCAGTACTTC. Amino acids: CASSPVYQETQYF.

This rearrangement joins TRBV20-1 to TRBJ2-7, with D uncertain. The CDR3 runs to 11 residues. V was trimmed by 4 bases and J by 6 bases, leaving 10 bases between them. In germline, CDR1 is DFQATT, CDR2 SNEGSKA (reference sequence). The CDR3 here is CSATRGSEQYV. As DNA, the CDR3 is TGCAGTGCTACTCGAGGTAGCGAGCAGTACGTC.

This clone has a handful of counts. DNA of the CDR3: TGTGCCTGGAGTGCCCCAAAGACGGACAGCGCGAACACCGGGGAGCTGTTTTTT. Amino acids: CAWSAPKTDSANTGELFF. The J gene is TRBJ2-2, the V gene TRBV30; D is perhaps TRBD1 (6 bases). Germline values: CDR1 GTSNPN, CDR2 SVGIG (reference sequence). The V end was cut by 1 base, the J end by 0 bases, with 18 bases between. The CDR3 totals 18 residues.

Here the CDR3 DNA reads TGTGCCAGCAGTTACTCGTCTGGGCGGGGTATCAATGAGCAGTTCTTC. Its translation is CASSYSSGRGINEQFF. The chain couples TRBV6-5 to TRBJ2-1, with a possible D match to TRBD2 (6 bases). V lost 0 bases and J lost 6, with 15 bases in between. Germline V lookup: CDR1 MNHEY, CDR2 SVGAGI. There are 16 residues in the CDR3.

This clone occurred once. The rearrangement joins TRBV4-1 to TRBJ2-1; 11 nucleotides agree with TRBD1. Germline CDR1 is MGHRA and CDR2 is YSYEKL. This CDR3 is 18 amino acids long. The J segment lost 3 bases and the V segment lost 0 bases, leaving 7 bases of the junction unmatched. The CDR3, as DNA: TGCGCCAGCAGCCAAGAGGCGGGACAGGGGGGTTACTACAATGAGCAGTTCTTC. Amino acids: CASSQEAGQGGYYNEQFF.

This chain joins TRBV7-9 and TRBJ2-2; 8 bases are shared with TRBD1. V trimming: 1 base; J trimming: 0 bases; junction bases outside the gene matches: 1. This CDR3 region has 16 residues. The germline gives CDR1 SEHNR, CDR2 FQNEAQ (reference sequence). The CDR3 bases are TGTGCCAGCAGCTTAGGGACAGGGCCGAACACCGGGGAGCTGTTTTTT. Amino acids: CASSLGTGPNTGELFF.

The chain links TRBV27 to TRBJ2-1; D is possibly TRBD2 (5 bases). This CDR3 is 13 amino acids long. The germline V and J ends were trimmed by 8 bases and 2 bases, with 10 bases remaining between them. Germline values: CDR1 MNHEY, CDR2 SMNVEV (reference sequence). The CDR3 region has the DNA TGTGCCAGCGGCCCCGGGGCCTACAATGAGCAGTTCTTC. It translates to CASGPGAYNEQFF.

The CDR3 is CASSLAFRGRRSPLHF. The CDR3 nucleotides read TGTGCCAGCAGCTTAGCGTTCAGGGGGCGCCGGTCACCCCTCCACTTT. This sequence joins TRBV7-6 and TRBJ1-6; 8 bases map to TRBD1. Trimming at V came to 0 bases and at J to 10 bases, leaving 8 bases not matched to a gene. Germline CDR1 and CDR2: SGHVS and FNYEAQ. The CDR3 contains 16 residues.

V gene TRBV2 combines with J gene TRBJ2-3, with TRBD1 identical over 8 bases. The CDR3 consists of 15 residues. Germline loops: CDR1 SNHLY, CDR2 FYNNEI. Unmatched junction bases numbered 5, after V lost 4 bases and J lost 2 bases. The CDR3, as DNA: TGTGCCAGCAGTGCCGACAGGGGACTCACAGATACGCAGTATTTT. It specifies CASSADRGLTDTQYF.

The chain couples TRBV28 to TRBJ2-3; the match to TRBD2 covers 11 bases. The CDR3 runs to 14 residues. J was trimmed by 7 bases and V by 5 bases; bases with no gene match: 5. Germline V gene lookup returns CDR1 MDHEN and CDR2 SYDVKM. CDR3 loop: CASSASGGRNTQYF. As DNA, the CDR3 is TGTGCCAGCAGTGCTAGCGGGGGGAGGAATACGCAGTATTTT.

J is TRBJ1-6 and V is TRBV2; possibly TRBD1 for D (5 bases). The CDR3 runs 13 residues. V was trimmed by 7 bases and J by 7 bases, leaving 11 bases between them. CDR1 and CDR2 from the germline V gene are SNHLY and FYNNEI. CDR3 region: CASMGLRNSPLHF. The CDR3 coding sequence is TGTGCCAGCATGGGACTGAGGAATTCACCCCTCCACTTT.

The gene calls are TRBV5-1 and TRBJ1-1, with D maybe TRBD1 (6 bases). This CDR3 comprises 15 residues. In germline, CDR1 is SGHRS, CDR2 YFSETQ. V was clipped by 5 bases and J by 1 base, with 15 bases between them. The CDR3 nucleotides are TGCGCCAGCAGGCCGGTAACAGGGTCGAACACTGAAGCTTTCTTT. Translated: CASRPVTGSNTEAFF.